Listed here are 28 T cell receptor beta chains from one sample, sequenced in a study of blood T cell repertoires in COVID-19. The repertoire was sequenced with immunoSEQ multiplex PCR; TCRdb's copy has only in-frame clones and lacks some. In the table there are a few hundred thousand clones, roughly 86% of which are singletons. Sequencing was performed on PBMCs or T cells enriched from blood (not recorded which). The receptor set was obtained from a woman aged 55-69 years who had recovered from COVID-19.

The chain uses TRBV27 and TRBJ2-7; D is possibly TRBD2 (7 bases). CDR3 length: 14 residues. CDR1 MNHEY and CDR2 SMNVEV come from the germline V gene (reference sequence). Trimming removed 6 bases from V and 0 bases from J, with 12 bases in between. This chain's CDR3 is CASSQGRASYEQYF. For the CDR3, the DNA is TGTGCCAGCAGCCAGGGGAGGGCCTCCTACGAGCAGTACTTC.

This rearrangement joins TRBV11-2 to TRBJ1-1; 7 bases align to TRBD1. The CDR3 consists of 15 residues. Germline CDR1 SGHAT, CDR2 FQNNGV. The J segment lost 4 bases and the V segment lost 4 bases, leaving 9 bases of the junction unmatched. CDR3 DNA sequence: TGTGCCAGCAGCTCTCAAGGGACAGCGGCCACTGAAGCTTTCTTT. It is translated as CASSSQGTAATEAFF.

V and J are TRBV20-1 and TRBJ2-7; no reliable D call. The CDR3 has 11 amino acids. Germline-derived CDR1 and CDR2 are DFQATT and SNEGSKA (reference sequence). V lost 6 bases, J lost 6 bases, and 12 bases lay in between. This chain's CDR3 is CSARFLVEQYF. The CDR3 DNA follows: TGCAGTGCCCGGTTTTTAGTCGAGCAGTACTTC.

The chain combines TRBV6-1 with TRBJ2-2; the D gene is possibly TRBD1 (5 bases). V lost 2 bases to trimming and J lost 5 bases, with 12 bases between them. Germline CDR1 reads MNHNS; CDR2 reads SASEGT. The CDR3 sequence is 15 residues long. This CDR3 reads CASSENWHRTGELFF. The CDR3 bases are TGTGCCAGCAGTGAAAACTGGCACAGGACCGGGGAGCTGTTTTTT.

This sequence joins TRBV20-1 and TRBJ1-5, with a weak D call TRBD1 (5 bases). V lost 2 bases and J 12 bases, leaving 11 bases between the germline ends. Germline CDR1 is DFQATT and CDR2 is SNEGSKA (reference sequence). The CDR3 covers 11 residues. DNA for the CDR3: TGCAGTGCTAGATTTCGACAGTACCAGCATTTT. Encoded protein: CSARFRQYQHF.

The chain employs TRBV30 and TRBJ2-2; TRBD1 might be the D (5 bases). The germline V and J ends were trimmed by 2 bases and 0 bases, with 10 bases remaining between them. The germline V gene encodes CDR1 GTSNPN and CDR2 SVGIG (reference sequence). CDR3 size: 15 residues. The CDR3 sequence: CAWSWGRTNTGELFF. As DNA, the CDR3 is TGTGCCTGGAGTTGGGGCAGGACGAACACCGGGGAGCTGTTTTTT.

This chain links TRBV4-2 with TRBJ1-2; a possible D gene is TRBD1 (5 bases). V shed 0 bases and J shed 7 bases, with 15 bases lying between them. From germline, CDR1 is LGHNA and CDR2 YNFKEQ. This CDR3 contains 15 residues. CDR3: CASSQDLAGRGGYTF. The CDR3 nucleotides are TGTGCCAGCAGCCAAGATCTGGCAGGGCGGGGTGGCTACACCTTC.

The chain uses TRBV7-9 and TRBJ1-1; D uncertain. CDR3 length: 14 residues. V lost 1 base to trimming and J lost 1 base, with 7 bases between them. Germline V lookup: CDR1 SEHNR, CDR2 FQNEAQ (reference sequence). In nucleotides, the CDR3 is TGTGCCAGCAGCTTAGAACGGGGGAACACTGAAGCTTTCTTT. It yields the protein CASSLERGNTEAFF. The full variable domain, in which reference TRBV7-9 and TRBJ1-1 provide the parts outside the CDR3, is DTGVSQNPRHKITKRGQNVTFRCDPISEHNRLYWYRQTLGQGPEFLTYFQNEAQLEKSRLLSDRFSAERPKGSFSTLEIQRTEQGDSAMYLCASSLERGNTEAFFGQGTRLTVV.

The rearrangement joins TRBV29-1 to TRBJ1-2, with a possible D match to TRBD1 (6 bases). V was clipped by 7 bases and J by 8 bases, with 14 bases between them. Germline V gene sequence: CDR1 SQVTM, CDR2 ANQGSEA. The CDR3 runs to 11 residues. The CDR3 here is CSAGTGLGYTF. The CDR3 bases are TGCAGCGCCGGAACAGGGTTAGGCTACACCTTC. Combining the CDR3 with reference TRBV29-1 and TRBJ1-2 gives the whole variable domain SAVISQKPSRDICQRGTSLTIQCQVDSQVTMMFWYRQQPGQSLTLIATANQGSEATYESGFVIDKFPISRPNLTFSTLTVSNMSPEDSSIYLCSAGTGLGYTFGSGTRLTVV.

The rearrangement joins TRBV2 to TRBJ1-2, with TRBD1 matching over 8 bases. Germline V CDR1 and CDR2: SNHLY, FYNNEI. The CDR3 sequence is 14 residues long. Trimming took 6 bases from V and 8 from J; bases not matched to a gene: 11. In DNA form, the CDR3 reads TGTGCCAGCAGACGGGACAGGCGGTCGGCGGGCTACACCTTC. Its protein product is CASRRDRRSAGYTF.

V and J are TRBV5-1 and TRBJ2-7; 7 bases fit TRBD2. With 4 bases clipped from V and 0 bases from J, the junction kept 4 bases outside the gene matches. CDR1 SGHRS and CDR2 YFSETQ come from the germline V gene. The CDR3 extends over 14 amino acids. CDR3 DNA: TGCGCCAGCAGCCCGCGGGAGAGCTCCTACGAGCAGTACTTC. It encodes CASSPRESSYEQYF.

The chain recombines TRBV10-3 with TRBJ2-1; D is unclear. This CDR3 is built from 15 residues. The ends were cut back, 3 bases at V and 0 bases at J, with 9 bases in the middle. Per the germline V gene, CDR1 is ENHRY and CDR2 is SYGVKD. The CDR3 spells CAISEVFSSYNEQFF. CDR3 nucleotides: TGTGCCATCAGTGAAGTATTCAGCTCCTACAATGAGCAGTTCTTC.

The chain is built from TRBV7-9 and TRBJ1-4, with TRBD1 matching 8 bases. The V gene end was trimmed by 6 bases and the J gene end by 3 bases; junction bases not matched to a gene: 9. Germline V lookup: CDR1 SEHNR, CDR2 FQNEAQ (reference sequence). CDR3 length: 16 amino acids. In DNA, the CDR3 is TGTGCCAGCAGTCCGGGACAGGTGAAAGCTAATGAAAAACTGTTTTTT. Its protein is CASSPGQVKANEKLFF.

V gene TRBV4-2 combines with J gene TRBJ1-6; D not resolved. Between the trimmed V and J ends, which lost 0 bases and 6 bases, there was a span of 12 bases. CDR3 length equals 16 residues. CDR1 is LGHNA and CDR2 is YNFKEQ in the germline V gene. This CDR3 reads CASSQELRQINSPLHF. In nucleotides, the CDR3 is TGTGCCAGCAGCCAAGAACTGAGGCAGATTAATTCACCCCTCCACTTT.

In its sample, this clone was seen a few times. The V and J genes are TRBV2 and TRBJ1-5, with 7 bases matching TRBD1. Germline V gene lookup returns CDR1 SNHLY and CDR2 FYNNEI. The CDR3 loop spans 16 amino acids. V shed 6 bases, J shed 4 bases, and the junction held 12 bases outside the gene matches. The CDR3 DNA reads TGTGCCAGCAGACGAAGTATCCGGGACAGAAATCAGCCCCAGCATTTT. This gives the protein CASRRSIRDRNQPQHF.

J is TRBJ1-2 and V is TRBV6-2 or TRBV6-3, with a tentative D call TRBD1 (6 bases). The CDR3 covers 13 residues. Trimming left V 5 bases short and J 6 bases short, with 13 bases between. Germline CDR1 and CDR2: MNHEY and SVGEGT. Written as DNA, the CDR3 is TGTGCCAGCAGTCAACAGGGTGAGCATGGCTACACCTTC. Encoded protein: CASSQQGEHGYTF.

This clone came up once. The chain links TRBV5-5 to TRBJ1-1, with 8 bases identical to TRBD1. The CDR3 has 18 amino acids. Germline V CDR1 and CDR2: SGHKS, YYEKEE (reference sequence). Losses at the gene ends were 5 bases for V and 0 bases for J; bases not matched to a gene: 15. The CDR3 DNA reads TGTGCCAGCAGGACGGACAGGGTAGGGTACGAGCTGAACACTGAAGCTTTCTTT. This codes for CASRTDRVGYELNTEAFF.

A single count supports this clone. The chain combines TRBV5-4 with TRBJ2-3; D possibly corresponds to TRBD2 (7 bases). The CDR3 sequence is 16 residues long. Germline CDR1 is SGHNT and CDR2 is YYREEE (reference sequence). V was shortened by 3 bases and J by 2 bases, with 16 bases between the two germline ends. CDR3 residues: CASSSGGGGDTDTQYF. DNA of the CDR3: TGTGCCAGCAGCTCGGGGGGCGGGGGCGACACAGATACGCAGTATTTT. Together with reference TRBV5-4 and TRBJ2-3, the CDR3 gives the full variable domain: ETGVTQSPTHLIKTRGQQVTLRCSSQSGHNTVSWYQQALGQGPQFIFQYYREEENGRGNFPPRFSGLQFPNYSSELNVNALELDDSALYLCASSSGGGGDTDTQYFGPGTRLTVL.

V and J are TRBV2 and TRBJ1-5; 8 bases map to TRBD1. V lost 6 bases and J lost 1; bases outside the gene matches: 8. Germline V CDR1 and CDR2: SNHLY, FYNNEI. The CDR3 length is 16 residues. The CDR3 here is CASRQTGVGSNQPQHF. The CDR3 bases are TGTGCCAGCAGGCAGACAGGGGTGGGGAGCAATCAGCCCCAGCATTTT.

V gene TRBV28 combines with J gene TRBJ1-2; perhaps TRBD1 as D (5 bases). V was cut by 2 bases and J by 4 bases, with 8 bases left in between. Germline CDR1 MDHEN, CDR2 SYDVKM. The CDR3 is 13 residues long. CDR3 DNA: TGTGCCAGCAGTTTAGGGGCAGTCTATGGCTACACCTTC. Protein: CASSLGAVYGYTF.

The rearrangement joins TRBV5-6 to TRBJ2-7; weak D call: TRBD1 (6 bases). V lost 2 bases and J lost 4, with 7 bases in between. The CDR3 covers 12 residues. Germline loops: CDR1 SGHDT, CDR2 YYEEEE. The CDR3 DNA reads TGTGCCAGCAGCTTACAGGGATACGAGCAGTACTTC. Translating it yields CASSLQGYEQYF. Full variable domain (rest looked up from reference TRBV5-6 and TRBJ2-7): DAGVTQSPTHLIKTRGQQVTLRCSPKSGHDTVSWYQQALGQGPQFIFQYYEEEERQRGNFPDRFSGHQFPNYSSELNVNALLLGDSALYLCASSLQGYEQYFGPGTRLTVT.

The V and J genes are TRBV10-2 and TRBJ1-5; D remains ambiguous. V dropped 7 bases and J dropped 1 base, with 8 bases sitting between them. The CDR3 consists of 13 residues. Germline V gives CDR1 WSHSY, CDR2 SAAADI. The CDR3 here is CASMGGSNQPQHF. The CDR3 coding sequence is TGCGCCAGCATGGGAGGGAGCAATCAGCCCCAGCATTTT.

The genes are TRBV28 and TRBJ2-2; maybe TRBD1 (5 bases). Trimming cost V 6 bases and J 10 bases, with 12 bases left between them. CDR1 and CDR2 from the germline V gene are MDHEN and SYDVKM. This CDR3 is built from 12 residues. CDR3 coding DNA: TGTGCCAGCAGGCAGGGTCCTAAGGAGCTGTTTTTT. It specifies CASRQGPKELFF.

This clone was recorded once. This sequence joins TRBV15 and TRBJ1-2, with D unresolved. V dropped 0 bases and J dropped 7 bases, with 3 bases sitting between them. The CDR3 spans 11 residues. CDR1 LNHNV and CDR2 YYDKDF come from the germline V gene (reference sequence). The DNA for the CDR3 is TGTGCCACCAGCAGAGATCTTGGCTACACCTTC. Its translation: CATSRDLGYTF.

This clone was recorded a few times. The chain is built from TRBV28 and TRBJ2-1; TRBD1 agrees at 7 bases. CDR1 and CDR2 (germline): MDHEN, SYDVKM. The junction had 10 bases not matched to a gene; V was cut back by 7 bases and J by 4 bases. CDR3 length: 15 residues. The CDR3 nucleotides read TGTGCCAGCAACCCCTGGACAGGAATATACAATGAGCAGTTCTTC. Amino acids: CASNPWTGIYNEQFF.

This clone was counted a single time. The chain employs TRBV18 and TRBJ1-4; 9 bases line up with TRBD1. Looked up from germline, CDR1 is KGHSH and CDR2 is LQKENI. The junction had 2 bases not matched to a gene; V was cut back by 7 bases and J by 5 bases. This CDR3 contains 13 residues. The CDR3 region has the DNA TGTGCCAGCTTCGGGACAGGGAATGAAAAACTGTTTTTT. This codes for CASFGTGNEKLFF.

The rearrangement uses TRBV28 and TRBJ1-6, with 7 nucleotides matching TRBD1. Germline loops: CDR1 MDHEN, CDR2 SYDVKM. The CDR3 length is 16 residues. With 9 bases clipped from V and 1 base from J, the junction kept 9 bases outside the gene matches. The CDR3 DNA reads as TGTGCCAGTTCCCCCGACAGGGTGTCCTATAATTCACCCCTCCACTTT. It specifies CASSPDRVSYNSPLHF.

The V gene is TRBV9, the J gene TRBJ2-1; 9 nucleotides agree with TRBD2. Germline V lookup: CDR1 SGDLS, CDR2 YYNGEE. J lost 3 bases, V lost 4 bases, and 8 bases had no gene match. This CDR3 comprises 16 residues. The CDR3 DNA reads TGTGCCAGCAGCCCCCAGATAGCGGGGGACTACAATGAGCAGTTCTTC. This sequence encodes CASSPQIAGDYNEQFF.